This record looks at one TCR beta chain sequence and its context. Repertoires were generated with immunoSEQ multiplex PCR, while TCRdb's copy carries only in-frame clones and drops some. The sample lists 95,000 to 150,000 clones; 85% to 90% were seen once. The entry originates in a study of blood T cell repertoires in COVID-19. Sequenced sample: peripheral blood. The TCR sequence derives from a woman aged 60-70 years with COVID-19, enrolled during active disease.

The CDR3 nucleotides are TGTGCCAGCAGTTACTCGAGCAGGGAGGGCACTGAAGCTTTCTTT. Protein sequence: CASSYSSREGTEAFF. The chain employs TRBV6-5 and TRBJ1-1; D is possibly TRBD1 (5 bases). Trimming left V 0 bases short and J 4 bases short, with 12 bases between. CDR3 length: 15 amino acids. The germline V gene encodes CDR1 MNHEY and CDR2 SVGAGI.